The sequence of this T cell receptor (beta chain) was determined in a study of monozygotic twins with inflammatory bowel disease. Study-wide results and limits: Findings did not support one strong IBD-associated signal or clonotype. Part of the variability in patient repertoires may have come from differing immunosuppressive treatments.

A roughly 2.5 ml blood sample was drawn per donor. UMIs with a 6-nucleotide sample barcode were added by template switching. TCRdb reprocessed the 5' RACE reads, with one entry per CDR3 protein and no DNA. The sample's table shows approximately 85,000 distinct CDR3 sequences. The CDR3 consists of 16 residues. Germline V gene lookup returns CDR1 SQVTM and CDR2 ANQGSEA. In regard to this clonotype: The antigen is undetermined.

J is TRBJ2-3 and V is TRBV29-1; there is no DNA to check the TCRdb D call of TRBD1. The specimen sequenced was blood. The receptor comes from a human donor with ulcerative colitis or Crohn's disease, or a healthy co-twin of an affected twin (not recorded which). CDR3 region: CSVEGIRGGGTDTQYF.